A selection of T cell receptor beta chains follows, all from one sample in a study of CD8 T cells in Susac syndrome. MiXCR, applied by TCRdb to the immunoSEQ multiplex PCR reads, yields one record per CDR3 protein. The sample contains 160,000 or so distinct CDR3 sequences, under 95% of which appear only once. Material: CD4+ T cells from PBMCs. These receptors were collected from a human donor with Susac syndrome. The CDR3 runs from the conserved cysteine through the conserved F or W. A D gene is named only where the DNA matches it firmly. Clone size is given for some rows only: seen once, a few or many times, or a class if the clone is expanded.

>.|TRBV13|.|14|TRBJ1-2
CASSLGDANYGYTF
TGTGCCAGCAGCTTAGGGGACGCTAACTATGGCTACACCTTC
>.|TRBV2|.|15|TRBJ1-1
CASSDVVSGDTEAFF
TGTGCCAGCAGTGACGTGGTTTCCGGGGACACTGAAGCTTTCTTT
>.|TRBV9|.|13|TRBJ2-7
CASSRDGFYEQYF
TGTGCCAGCTCCCGGGACGGATTCTACGAGCAGTACTTC
>.|TRBV20-1|.|12|TRBJ1-5
CSAARSNQPQHF
TGCAGTGCCGCAAGAAGCAATCAGCCCCAGCATTTT
>.|TRBV4-2|TRBD1|14|TRBJ1-2
CASSQPGTGGGYTF
TGTGCCAGCAGCCAACCAGGGACAGGGGGTGGCTACACCTTC
>.|TRBV5-5|.|14|TRBJ1-6
CASSGSFYNSPLHF
TGTGCCAGCAGCGGTTCTTTCTATAATTCACCCCTCCACTTT
>.|TRBV4-2|TRBD1|14|TRBJ1-2
CASSQGQGSDGYTF
TGTGCCAGCAGCCAAGGACAGGGCTCCGATGGCTACACCTTC
>.|TRBV19|.|12|TRBJ1-1
CASSIRYTEAFF
TGTGCCAGTAGTATTCGGTACACTGAAGCTTTCTTT
>.|TRBV4-2|TRBD2|17|TRBJ2-5
CASSQDVLAGAQETQYF
TGTGCCAGCAGCCAAGACGTCCTAGCGGGGGCCCAAGAGACCCAGTACTTC
>once|TRBV24-1|TRBD1|18|TRBJ2-2
CATSETTGARGNTGELFF
TGTGCCACCAGTGAAACGACAGGGGCGAGGGGGAACACCGGGGAGCTGTTTTTT
>.|TRBV7-7|.|13|TRBJ2-1
CASSATGSNEQFF
TGTGCCAGCAGCGCTACAGGGTCGAATGAGCAGTTCTTC
>.|TRBV30|.|11|TRBJ1-3
CAWTEGNTIYF
TGTGCCTGGACCGAGGGAAACACCATATATTTT
>.|TRBV20-1|.|12|TRBJ2-7
CSASQGRNEQYF
TGCAGTGCAAGTCAGGGAAGGAACGAGCAGTACTTC
>.|TRBV24-1|.|14|TRBJ2-5
CATSDSTNQETQYF
TGTGCCACCAGTGATTCAACGAACCAAGAGACCCAGTACTTC
>.|TRBV7-8|.|14|TRBJ1-2
CASSLQGVRGGYTF
TGTGCCAGCAGCTTACAGGGAGTTAGAGGGGGCTACACCTTC
>.|TRBV30|.|14|TRBJ1-1
CAWSNQGSVTEAFF
TGTGCCTGGAGTAATCAGGGCTCGGTCACTGAAGCTTTCTTT
>.|TRBV20-1|.|16|TRBJ2-5
CSARDPRRGPEETQYF
TGCAGTGCTAGAGATCCTAGGCGGGGGCCAGAAGAGACCCAGTACTTC
>.|TRBV5-5|.|16|TRBJ2-5
CASSLSEGRGQETQYF
TGTGCCAGCAGTCTGTCCGAGGGGCGCGGGCAAGAGACCCAGTACTTC
>.|TRBV30|TRBD1|16|TRBJ1-6
CAWRASGTGYNSPLHF
TGTGCCTGGAGAGCCTCCGGGACAGGCTATAATTCACCCCTCCACTTT
>.|TRBV5-1|TRBD2|16|TRBJ2-7
CASSFRTSGASSEQYF
TGCGCCAGCAGCTTCAGGACTAGCGGGGCCTCCAGCGAGCAGTACTTC
>.|TRBV10-3|.|12|TRBJ2-3
CAISLSGDTQYF
TGTGCCATCAGCTTGAGCGGGGATACGCAGTATTTT
>.|TRBV5-1|.|16|TRBJ2-2
CASSWWGSSSTGELFF
TGCGCCAGCAGCTGGTGGGGGTCCTCGTCCACCGGGGAGCTGTTTTTT
>.|TRBV12-5|.|12|TRBJ1-2
CASAPSPWGYTF
TGTGCTAGTGCGCCGAGCCCCTGGGGCTACACCTTC
>.|TRBV29-1|.|12|TRBJ2-7
CSVAQASYEQYF
TGCAGCGTGGCACAGGCATCCTACGAGCAGTACTTC
>.|TRBV19|TRBD2|16|TRBJ2-4
CASSIPGTSIQNIQYF
TGTGCCAGTAGTATTCCCGGGACTAGCATTCAAAACATTCAGTACTTC
>.|TRBV9|.|15|TRBJ1-6
CASSLQAGQFSPLHF
TGTGCCAGCAGCCTTCAGGCAGGGCAATTTTCACCCCTCCACTTT
>.|TRBV20-1|TRBD1|14|TRBJ1-5
CSAGTGRANQPQHF
TGCAGTGCTGGGACAGGGAGGGCAAATCAGCCCCAGCATTTT
>.|TRBV29-1|.|12|TRBJ2-5
CSVGLAGETQYF
TGCAGCGTTGGACTCGCGGGAGAGACCCAGTACTTC
>.|TRBV9|.|13|TRBJ1-2
CASTRDDNYGYTF
TGTGCCAGCACAAGGGACGATAACTATGGCTACACCTTC
>.|TRBV28|.|15|TRBJ2-7
CASSALDRPSYEQYF
TGTGCCAGCAGTGCACTAGACAGGCCCTCCTACGAGCAGTACTTC
>.|TRBV9|.|14|TRBJ2-3
CASSVEPSTDTQYF
TGTGCCAGCAGCGTTGAACCCAGCACAGATACGCAGTATTTT
>once|TRBV14|.|15|TRBJ1-3
CASSQTGGTGNTIYF
TGTGCCAGCAGCCAAACCGGTGGCACTGGAAACACCATATATTTT
>.|TRBV11-3|TRBD2|17|TRBJ2-1
CASSLELGRGGSGEQFF
TGTGCCAGCAGCCTTGAACTGGGGCGGGGGGGCAGTGGTGAGCAGTTCTTC
>.|TRBV29-1|.|14|TRBJ2-2
CSVDRRAGTGELFF
TGCAGCGTTGATAGGAGGGCCGGGACCGGGGAGCTGTTTTTT
>once|TRBV2|TRBD1|14|TRBJ1-2
CASSGGGKDYGYTF
TGTGCCAGCAGTGGAGGGGGCAAGGACTATGGCTACACCTTC
>.|TRBV6-4|.|14|TRBJ1-5
CASTGRVGNQPQHF
TGTGCCAGCACCGGGAGGGTGGGCAATCAGCCCCAGCATTTT
>.|TRBV10-3|TRBD1|15|TRBJ2-5
CAISEGDRGGETQYF
TGTGCCATCAGTGAAGGGGACAGGGGAGGGGAGACCCAGTACTTC
>once|TRBV18|.|14|TRBJ2-3
CASSPGRGSNTQYF
TGTGCCAGCTCACCAGGACGGGGGTCAAATACGCAGTATTTT
>.|TRBV4-3|.|16|TRBJ1-6
CASSQESGAYNSPLHF
TGCGCCAGCAGCCAAGAGTCCGGTGCTTATAATTCACCCCTCCACTTT
>.|TRBV5-1|.|13|TRBJ2-7
CASSPGASYEQYF
TGCGCCAGCAGCCCTGGGGCCTCCTACGAGCAGTACTTC
>.|TRBV5-1|.|12|TRBJ1-1
CASSFGTREAFF
TGCGCCAGCAGCTTCGGGACACGCGAAGCTTTCTTT
>.|TRBV6-5|.|12|TRBJ2-5
CATNTGQETQYF
TGTGCCACCAACACGGGGCAAGAGACCCAGTACTTC
>.|TRBV7-2|.|14|TRBJ1-2
CASSSGGGFDGYTF
TGTGCCAGCAGCTCTGGCGGGGGGTTTGATGGCTACACCTTC
>.|TRBV2|TRBD2|15|TRBJ2-7
CASSAGGTYTYEQYF
TGTGCCAGCAGTGCGGGGGGGACATACACCTACGAGCAGTACTTC
>.|TRBV4-1|.|16|TRBJ2-5
CASSVQGTGKGETQYF
TGCGCCAGCAGCGTCCAAGGAACAGGGAAGGGAGAGACCCAGTACTTC
>.|TRBV29-1|.|13|TRBJ2-3
CSVDRGGTDTQYF
TGCAGCGTTGATCGCGGGGGCACAGATACGCAGTATTTT
>.|TRBV20-1|.|13|TRBJ2-5
CSARWAGEETQYF
TGCAGTGCTAGGTGGGCGGGTGAAGAGACCCAGTACTTC
>few|TRBV5-4|TRBD2|12|TRBJ2-7
CASSRTRNEQYF
TGTGCCAGCAGCAGGACTAGGAACGAGCAGTACTTC
>.|TRBV5-4|.|13|TRBJ2-3
CASSLGDADTQYF
TGTGCCAGCAGCTTGGGGGACGCAGATACGCAGTATTTT
>.|TRBV15|.|15|TRBJ2-2
CATSRAGANTGELFF
TGTGCCACCAGCAGAGCGGGGGCGAACACCGGGGAGCTGTTTTTT
>.|TRBV20-1|.|12|TRBJ1-3
CSAASPGNTIYF
TGCAGTGCTGCCAGTCCTGGAAACACCATATATTTT